Sequencing of this T cell receptor (beta chain) was carried out in a study of pediatric ulcerative colitis. The repertoire was sequenced with immunoSEQ multiplex PCR; TCRdb's copy has only in-frame clones and lacks some. The sample holds tens of thousands of clones, over 60% seen once. The rectum was sampled with one to two pinch biopsies at colonoscopy. The CDR3 is made up of 13 amino acids. Germline V lookup: CDR1 LGHNT, CDR2 FRNRAP. Trimming at V came to 6 bases and at J to 2 bases, leaving 2 bases not matched to a gene. The clonotype was recovered from a boy younger than 18 with severe ulcerative colitis. Source material: gut tissue. The rearrangement links TRBV12-5 to TRBJ2-3, with TRBD1 identical over 7 bases. The CDR3 reads CASGGTVTDTQYF. The CDR3 bases are TGTGCTAGTGGAGGGACAGTCACAGATACGCAGTATTTT.